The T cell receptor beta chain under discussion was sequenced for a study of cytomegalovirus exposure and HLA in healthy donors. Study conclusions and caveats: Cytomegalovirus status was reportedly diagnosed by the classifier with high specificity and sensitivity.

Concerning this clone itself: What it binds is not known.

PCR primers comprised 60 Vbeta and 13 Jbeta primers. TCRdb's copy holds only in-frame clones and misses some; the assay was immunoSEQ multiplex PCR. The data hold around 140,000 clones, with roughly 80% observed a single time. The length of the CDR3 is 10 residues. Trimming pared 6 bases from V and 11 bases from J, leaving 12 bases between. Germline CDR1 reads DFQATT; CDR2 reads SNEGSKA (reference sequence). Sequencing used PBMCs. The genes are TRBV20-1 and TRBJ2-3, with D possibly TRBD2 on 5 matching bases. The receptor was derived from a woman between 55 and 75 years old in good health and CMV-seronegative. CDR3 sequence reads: CSAKILGQYF. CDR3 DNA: TGCAGTGCGAAGATACTAGGGCAGTATTTT.